These 4 T cell receptor beta chains originate from one sample sequenced in a study of blood T cells in healthy people across ages (dated by TCRdb to 2013 to 2016). Library method: 5' RACE. Reads for this sample came from an Illumina HiSeq 2500. A second PCR of roughly 7 to 11 cycles was performed with a sample-barcoded 5' primer and a J-beta primer mix. In-frame beta chains were kept once TCRdb had trimmed the public reads at Q25 with fastp and called clones with MiXCR. Here each entry gathers all rows of one CDR3 protein and keeps the most common genes and DNA. The sample table shows about 570,000 distinct CDR3 sequences, and roughly 28% are seen once. Approximately 17% of the sample lies in the top ten. The sample was blood. All receptors come from a woman aged 70-85 years in good health.

The chain is built from TRBV7-2 and TRBJ2-5; TRBD2 agrees at 8 bases. CDR1 SGHTA and CDR2 FQGNSA come from the germline V gene. CDR3 length: 16 amino acids. After removal of 0 bases from V and 5 bases from J, the junction contained 8 bases not matched to a gene. CDR3 in amino acids: CASSLAERTSSETQYF. DNA of the CDR3: TGTGCCAGCAGCTTAGCCGAACGGACTAGCAGCGAGACCCAGTACTTC.

This clonotype was seen only a few times. The chain is built from TRBV11-2 and TRBJ1-2; no clear D gene. Trimming pared 3 bases from V and 2 bases from J, leaving 4 bases between. Germline CDR1 SGHAT, CDR2 FQNNGV. The CDR3 length is 12 residues. CDR3 sequence reads: CASSFRNYGYTF. DNA for the CDR3: TGTGCCAGCAGCTTCAGAAACTATGGCTACACCTTC.

In regard to this clonotype: A read error may produce the germline difference seen at one junction end. The rearrangement links TRBV10-3 to TRBJ2-1; 10 bases line up with TRBD2. Looked up from germline, CDR1 is ENHRY and CDR2 is SYGVKD. This CDR3 is 15 amino acids long. The CDR3 region is CATSETQRGGNEQFF. In DNA, the CDR3 is TGTGCCACCAGTGAGACCCAGCGGGGGGGCAATGAGCAGTTCTTC.

This clonotype was detected a few times. The chain joins TRBV3-1 to TRBJ2-5; 10 bases are a match to TRBD2. The germline V gene has CDR1 LGHDT and CDR2 YNNKEL (reference sequence). The CDR3 length is 18 residues. The trim removed 4 bases at V and 5 bases at J, leaving 16 bases unmatched. The CDR3 DNA reads as TGTGCCAGCAGCCCGACGTCTTCGGCACTAGCGGGGAGGGAGACCCAGTACTTC. Translation: CASSPTSSALAGRETQYF.